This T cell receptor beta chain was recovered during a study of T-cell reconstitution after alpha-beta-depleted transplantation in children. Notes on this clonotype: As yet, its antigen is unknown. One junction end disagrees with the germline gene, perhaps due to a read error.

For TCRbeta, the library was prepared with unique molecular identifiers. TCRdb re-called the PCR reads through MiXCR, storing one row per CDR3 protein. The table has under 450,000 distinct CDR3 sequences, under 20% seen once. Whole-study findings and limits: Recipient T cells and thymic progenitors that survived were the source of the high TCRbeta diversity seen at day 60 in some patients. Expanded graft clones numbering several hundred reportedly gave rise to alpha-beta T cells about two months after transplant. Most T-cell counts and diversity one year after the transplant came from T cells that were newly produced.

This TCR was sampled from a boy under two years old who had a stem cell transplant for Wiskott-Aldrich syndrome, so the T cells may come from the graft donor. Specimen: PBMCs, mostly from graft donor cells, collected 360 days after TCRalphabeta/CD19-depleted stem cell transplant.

For the CDR3, the DNA is TGTGCCACCAGTGTGGGACTACTGTGTCACTTC. Translation: CATSVGLLCHF. This rearrangement joins TRBV24-1 to TRBJ2-7; TRBD2 aligns across 7 bases. CDR3 length: 11 amino acids. Germline V CDR1 and CDR2: KGHDR, SFDVKD.